The 9 T cell receptor beta chains presented below share a single source sample, sequenced in a study of T cells in Graves' hyperthyroidism and ophthalmopathy. The TCR beta CDR3 regions underwent amplification using RNA transcripts as the source. The HTBI primer set was used in a first-round RT-PCR of the TCR CDR3. One entry per CDR3 protein results from TCRdb running MiXCR on the multiplex PCR reads. The data show hundreds of thousands of distinct CDR3 sequences, with 17% seen just once and around 17% held by the top ten. What was sequenced was blood. These receptors came from a woman aged 18-29 years with Graves' ophthalmopathy.

This clonotype has a count of ten or more. The V gene is TRBV27, the J gene TRBJ2-7; TRBD2 aligns across 8 bases. The V gene's germline CDR1 is MNHEY and CDR2 SMNVEV (reference sequence). The CDR3 spans 15 residues. The ends lost 5 bases at V and 4 bases at J; junction bases unmatched: 10. In nucleotides, the CDR3 is TGTGCCAGCAGTCTCTCAGGTAGCGGGAAATACGAGCAGTACTTC. Translating it yields CASSLSGSGKYEQYF.

This clonotype was found many times. J is TRBJ1-2 and V is TRBV7-8, with D perhaps matching TRBD1 (6 bases). The germline V and J ends were trimmed by 4 bases and 2 bases, with 14 bases remaining between them. This CDR3 is built from 15 residues. CDR1 and CDR2 (germline): SGHVS, FQNEAQ. CDR3 DNA: TGTGCCAGCAGCTCCCTAGGGGGGGCAAACTATGGCTACACCTTC. It is translated as CASSSLGGANYGYTF.

There are many counts of this clonotype. The CDR3 DNA follows: TGTGCCAGCTCCCCAATAACGAGCTCCTACAATGAGCAGTTCTTC. Protein product: CASSPITSSYNEQFF. The chain links TRBV27 to TRBJ2-1, with D hard to call. The V and J ends lost 8 bases and 0 bases respectively, with 14 bases between them. In germline, CDR1 is MNHEY, CDR2 SMNVEV (reference sequence). This CDR3 is built from 15 residues.

This clonotype was found once. The J gene is TRBJ2-3, the V gene TRBV7-2; D possibly corresponds to TRBD2 (5 bases). The germline V and J ends were trimmed by 5 bases and 0 bases, with 15 bases remaining between them. CDR1 and CDR2 (germline): SGHTA, FQGNSA. The CDR3 sequence is 16 residues long. The DNA for the CDR3 is TGTGCCAGCAGCCTCGCCGGGATATCCAGCACAGATACGCAGTATTTT. Protein: CASSLAGISSTDTQYF.

A few counts support this clonotype. The chain is built from TRBV5-1 and TRBJ2-1, with TRBD1 matching 7 bases. This CDR3 comprises 17 residues. V dropped 2 bases and J dropped 2; count of bases not matched to a gene: 10. CDR1 and CDR2 from the germline V gene are SGHRS and YFSETQ. CDR3 amino acids: CASSFDRDSDTYNEQFF. Written as DNA, the CDR3 is TGCGCCAGCAGCTTCGACCGGGACAGTGATACCTACAATGAGCAGTTCTTC.

This clonotype is a singleton in its sample. This sequence joins TRBV6-1 and TRBJ1-5; 8 bases agree with TRBD1. With 4 bases clipped from V and 5 bases from J, the junction kept 7 bases outside the gene matches. The germline CDR1 and CDR2 sequences are MNHNS and SASEGT. This CDR3 is 15 amino acids long. DNA for the CDR3: TGTGCCAGCAGTGCGCAGGGGGCGGGAGATCAGCCCCAGCATTTT. Translated, it gives CASSAQGAGDQPQHF.

CDR3 sequence: CATSRDLRLFTDTQYF. CDR3 DNA: TGTGCCACCAGCAGAGATTTAAGGTTATTCACAGATACGCAGTATTTT. J is TRBJ2-3 and V is TRBV15, with D unresolved. Between the trimmed V and J ends, which lost 0 bases and 2 bases, there was a span of 12 bases. The CDR3 length is 16 residues. Per germline, CDR1 LNHNV and CDR2 YYDKDF (reference sequence).

This sequence joins TRBV19 and TRBJ2-3, with D uncertain. V was pared by 0 bases and J by 0 bases, with 10 bases between. Germline V lookup: CDR1 LNHDA, CDR2 SQIVND (reference sequence). The CDR3 contains 16 residues. The CDR3 coding sequence is TGTGCCAGTAGTATAGATACCGAATCTAGCACAGATACGCAGTATTTT. This codes for CASSIDTESSTDTQYF.

This clonotype was counted many times. The CDR3 sequence is CASSLYSVNTEAFF. In DNA, the CDR3 is TGCGCCAGCAGCTTGTACTCGGTGAACACTGAAGCTTTCTTT. The chain joins TRBV5-1 to TRBJ1-1, with unresolved D. Germline V lookup: CDR1 SGHRS, CDR2 YFSETQ. This CDR3 comprises 14 residues. Trimming stripped 1 base from V and 0 bases from J, with 7 bases between.